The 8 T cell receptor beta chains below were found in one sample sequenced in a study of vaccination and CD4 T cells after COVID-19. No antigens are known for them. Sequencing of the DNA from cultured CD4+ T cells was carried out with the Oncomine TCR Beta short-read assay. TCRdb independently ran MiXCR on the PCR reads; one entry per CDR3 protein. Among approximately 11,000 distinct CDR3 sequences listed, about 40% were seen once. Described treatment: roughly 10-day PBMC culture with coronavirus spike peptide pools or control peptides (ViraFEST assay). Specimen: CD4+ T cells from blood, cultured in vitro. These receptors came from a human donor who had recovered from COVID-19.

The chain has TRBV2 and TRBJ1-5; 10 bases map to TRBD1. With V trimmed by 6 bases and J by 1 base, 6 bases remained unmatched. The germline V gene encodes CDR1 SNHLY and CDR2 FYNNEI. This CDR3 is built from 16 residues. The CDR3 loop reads CASRGQGSISNQPQHF. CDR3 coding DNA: TGTGCCAGCAGGGGACAGGGGTCGATAAGCAATCAGCCCCAGCATTTT.

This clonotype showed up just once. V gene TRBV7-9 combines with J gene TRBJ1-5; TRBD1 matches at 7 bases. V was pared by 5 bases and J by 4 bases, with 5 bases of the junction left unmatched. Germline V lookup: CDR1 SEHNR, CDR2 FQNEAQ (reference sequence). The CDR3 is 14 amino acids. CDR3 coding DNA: TGTGCCAGCAGCAGAACAGGGGAAAATCAGCCCCAGCATTTT. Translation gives CASSRTGENQPQHF. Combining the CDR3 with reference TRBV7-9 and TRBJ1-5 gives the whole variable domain DTGVSQNPRHKITKRGQNVTFRCDPISEHNRLYWYRQTLGQGPEFLTYFQNEAQLEKSRLLSDRFSAERPKGSFSTLEIQRTEQGDSAMYLCASSRTGENQPQHFGDGTRLSIL.

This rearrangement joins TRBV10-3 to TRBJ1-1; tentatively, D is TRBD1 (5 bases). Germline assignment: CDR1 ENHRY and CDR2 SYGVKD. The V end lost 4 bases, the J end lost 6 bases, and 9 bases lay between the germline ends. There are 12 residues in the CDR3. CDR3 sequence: CAISGGDAEAFF. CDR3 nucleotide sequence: TGTGCCATCAGTGGGGGGGACGCTGAAGCTTTCTTT.

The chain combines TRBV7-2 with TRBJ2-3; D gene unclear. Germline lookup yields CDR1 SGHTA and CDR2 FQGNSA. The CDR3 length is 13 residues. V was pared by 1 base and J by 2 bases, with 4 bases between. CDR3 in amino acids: CASSLGATDTQYF. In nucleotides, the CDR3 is TGTGCCAGCAGCTTAGGAGCCACAGATACGCAGTATTTT.

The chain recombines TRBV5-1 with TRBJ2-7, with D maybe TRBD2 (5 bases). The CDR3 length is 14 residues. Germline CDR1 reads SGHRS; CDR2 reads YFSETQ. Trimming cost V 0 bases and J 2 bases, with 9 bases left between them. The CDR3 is CASSLASAAYEQYF. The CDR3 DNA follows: TGCGCCAGCAGCTTGGCCTCAGCGGCCTACGAGCAGTACTTC.

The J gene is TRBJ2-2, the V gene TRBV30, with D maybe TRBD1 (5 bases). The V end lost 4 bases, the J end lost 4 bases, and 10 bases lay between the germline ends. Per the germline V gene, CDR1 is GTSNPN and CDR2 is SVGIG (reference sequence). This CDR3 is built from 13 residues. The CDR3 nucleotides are TGTGCCTGGAACTCAGGGTTCACCGGGGAGCTGTTTTTT. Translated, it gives CAWNSGFTGELFF.

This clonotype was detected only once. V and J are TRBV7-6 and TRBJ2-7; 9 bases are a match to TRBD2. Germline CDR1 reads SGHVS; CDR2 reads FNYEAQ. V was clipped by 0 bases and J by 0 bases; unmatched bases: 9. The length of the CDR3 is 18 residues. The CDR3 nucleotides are TGTGCCAGCAGCTTAGCGAATAGCGGGGGTCCTAGCTCCTACGAGCAGTACTTC. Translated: CASSLANSGGPSSYEQYF.

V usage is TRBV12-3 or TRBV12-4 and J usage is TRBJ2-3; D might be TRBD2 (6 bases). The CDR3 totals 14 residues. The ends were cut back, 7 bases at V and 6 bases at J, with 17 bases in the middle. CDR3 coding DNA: TGTGCCAGCAAGATGGCGGCGGGGCCGGATACGCAGTATTTT. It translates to CASKMAAGPDTQYF.